The rows below give T cell receptor beta chains drawn from one sample of a study of OX40 agonist ivuxolimab in advanced cancers. Only in-frame clones appear in the TCRdb table, and some are missing; sequencing was by immunoSEQ multiplex PCR. The sample has 70,000 to 100,000 clones, 65% to 90% seen once. Source: CD4+ or CD8+ T cells sorted from blood, taken in a trial of the OX40 agonist ivuxolimab. These receptors came from an adult with an advanced solid tumor such as melanoma, head and neck, liver or kidney cancer. Each CDR3 is given with its conserved first and last residue. D genes are given only for firm matches. Only part of the rows carry a size: once, few, many, or a class if the clone is expanded.

j_call | v_call | clone_size | d_call | cdr3_length | cdr3_aa | cdr3_nt
TRBJ1-1 | TRBV6-1 | - | TRBD1 | 14 | CASEIEGAGTEAFF | TGTGCCAGCGAGATCGAGGGGGCAGGAACTGAAGCTTTCTTT
TRBJ2-7 | TRBV5-3 | - | - | 11 | CARSFWDEQYF | TGTGCCAGAAGCTTTTGGGACGAGCAGTACTTC
TRBJ2-7 | TRBV18 | - | TRBD2 | 17 | CASSPLALAGGTYEQYF | TGTGCCAGCTCACCACTCGCTCTAGCGGGAGGCACCTACGAGCAGTACTTC
TRBJ2-3 | TRBV10-3 | few | TRBD2 | 14 | CAISEVAGGDTQYF | TGTGCCATCAGTGAGGTAGCGGGAGGAGATACGCAGTATTTT
TRBJ1-2 | TRBV28 | - | - | 13 | CASSQQVDYGYTF | TGTGCCAGCAGTCAACAGGTAGACTATGGCTACACCTTC
TRBJ2-1 | TRBV5-1 | - | - | 14 | CASSLGGGDNEQFF | TGCGCCAGCAGCTTGGGTGGCGGGGACAATGAGCAGTTCTTC
TRBJ2-1 | TRBV30 | once | TRBD2 | 13 | CAWTAGPGNEQFF | TGTGCCTGGACAGCGGGACCCGGCAATGAGCAGTTCTTC
TRBJ2-1 | TRBV2 | - | TRBD1 | 12 | CASRGTGTKQFF | TGTGCCAGCAGAGGGACAGGTACTAAGCAGTTCTTC
TRBJ2-1 | TRBV6-5 | few | - | 14 | CASKRSYSYNEQFF | TGTGCCAGCAAACGGAGTTACTCCTACAATGAGCAGTTCTTC
TRBJ1-1 | TRBV6-1 | - | - | 13 | CASSEAGEGRAFF | TGTGCCAGCAGTGAAGCAGGGGAGGGAAGAGCTTTCTTT
TRBJ2-1 | TRBV11-2 | - | TRBD2 | 17 | CASSLGSVAGGYNEQFF | TGTGCCAGCAGCTTAGGCTCTGTAGCGGGAGGTTACAATGAGCAGTTCTTC
TRBJ2-3 | TRBV6-5 | - | - | 15 | CASSYSAGVTDTQYF | TGTGCCAGCAGTTACTCGGCTGGAGTCACAGATACGCAGTATTTT
TRBJ2-7 | TRBV5-1 | - | - | 15 | CASSAHRDASYEQYF | TGCGCCAGCAGCGCGCACAGGGATGCCTCCTACGAGCAGTACTTC
TRBJ1-2 | TRBV5-1 | once | - | 14 | CASRLFPPDYGYTF | TGCGCCAGCAGGCTCTTCCCGCCCGATTATGGCTACACCTTC
TRBJ1-1 | TRBV25-1 | - | - | 11 | CASSHRYEAFF | TGTGCCAGCAGTCACAGGTACGAAGCTTTCTTT
TRBJ2-2 | TRBV28 | few | - | 16 | CASTPAGTPNTGELFF | TGTGCCAGCACTCCAGCCGGGACACCTAACACCGGGGAGCTGTTTTTT
TRBJ2-1 | TRBV7-3 | - | - | 15 | CASSLDAGNYNEQFF | TGTGCCAGCAGCTTAGATGCGGGGAACTACAATGAGCAGTTCTTC
TRBJ2-1 | TRBV5-5 | - | - | 14 | CASSPWSSYNEQFF | TGTGCCAGCAGCCCCTGGAGCTCCTACAATGAGCAGTTCTTC
TRBJ2-2 | TRBV5-1 | - | - | 17 | CASSLEVGQGNTGELFF | TGCGCCAGCAGCTTGGAGGTGGGACAAGGGAACACCGGGGAGCTGTTTTTT
TRBJ2-3 | TRBV5-6 | few | TRBD1 | 15 | CASNRGQGLTDTQYF | TGTGCCAGCAACCGAGGACAGGGGTTAACAGATACGCAGTATTTT
TRBJ2-5 | TRBV7-3 | - | - | 13 | CASSRQSQETQYF | TGTGCCAGCAGTCGACAGTCCCAAGAGACCCAGTACTTC
TRBJ1-1 | TRBV9 | - | - | 18 | CASSAFGPGKIMNTEAFF | TGTGCCAGCAGCGCATTCGGACCGGGAAAAATCATGAACACTGAAGCTTTCTTT
TRBJ2-7 | TRBV7-3 | once | - | 15 | CASSLGPGSSYEQYF | TGTGCCAGCAGCTTAGGGCCAGGGTCATCCTACGAGCAGTACTTC
TRBJ2-7 | TRBV11-3 | - | - | 13 | CASSLAPSYEQYF | TGTGCCAGCAGCTTAGCCCCCTCCTACGAGCAGTACTTC
TRBJ2-3 | TRBV27 | once | TRBD2 | 17 | CASSLGTSSTSTDTQYF | TGTGCCAGCAGTTTGGGGACTAGCTCAACTAGCACAGATACGCAGTATTTT
TRBJ2-7 | TRBV5-1 | - | TRBD2 | 14 | CASSTTSGSYEQYF | TGCGCCAGCAGCACAACTAGCGGGAGTTACGAGCAGTACTTC
TRBJ1-5 | TRBV19 | - | TRBD1 | 15 | CASRGAGGEVQPQHF | TGTGCCAGTAGAGGGGCAGGGGGCGAGGTTCAGCCCCAGCATTTT
TRBJ2-3 | TRBV7-8 | - | - | 15 | CASSRTGLYTDTQYF | TGTGCCAGCAGCCGTACGGGACTCTACACAGATACGCAGTATTTT
TRBJ2-7 | TRBV10-3 | - | - | 14 | CAISERGAVGEQYF | TGTGCCATCAGTGAGCGGGGGGCTGTAGGAGAGCAGTACTTC
TRBJ2-7 | TRBV5-1 | - | - | 14 | CASSPPGIANEQYF | TGCGCCAGCAGCCCGCCTGGGATAGCCAACGAGCAGTACTTC
TRBJ1-2 | TRBV6-6 | - | TRBD1 | 12 | CASSHRGYGYTF | TGTGCCAGCAGCCACAGGGGCTATGGCTACACCTTC
TRBJ1-2 | TRBV11-2 | few | - | 15 | CASSLALTGSGGYTF | TGTGCCAGCAGCTTAGCCCTCACAGGGAGCGGGGGCTACACCTTC
TRBJ1-1 | TRBV6-5 | - | - | 15 | CASSYSGTVNTEAFF | TGTGCCAGCAGTTACTCGGGGACTGTGAACACTGAAGCTTTCTTT
TRBJ2-7 | TRBV19 | few | TRBD1 | 14 | CASSTQTGLGEQYF | TGTGCCAGTAGTACCCAGACAGGGTTGGGCGAGCAGTACTTC
TRBJ2-5 | TRBV6-5 | - | TRBD2 | 14 | CASRTAGAQETQYF | TGTGCCAGCAGAACAGCGGGGGCCCAAGAGACCCAGTACTTC
TRBJ2-4 | TRBV25-1 | - | TRBD1 | 14 | CASSKTGDVNIQYF | TGTGCCAGCAGTAAAACAGGGGACGTAAACATTCAGTACTTC
TRBJ1-5 | TRBV27 | - | - | 13 | CASSEGVGQPQHF | TGTGCCAGCAGTGAGGGGGTAGGTCAGCCCCAGCATTTT
TRBJ2-1 | TRBV7-2 | - | - | 16 | CASSLFRLVLGNEQFF | TGTGCCAGCAGCTTATTTAGACTAGTTCTCGGCAATGAGCAGTTCTTC
TRBJ1-2 | TRBV19 | - | TRBD1 | 14 | CASRRRGLNYGYTF | TGTGCCAGTAGGCGCAGGGGGCTGAACTATGGCTACACCTTC
TRBJ1-1 | TRBV5-1 | - | - | 15 | CASSLYGNGDTEAFF | TGCGCCAGCAGCTTGTACGGGAACGGGGACACTGAAGCTTTCTTT
TRBJ2-3 | TRBV28 | - | TRBD2 | 17 | CASSIYSGRSGADTQYF | TGTGCCAGCAGTATCTATAGCGGGAGGTCAGGGGCAGATACGCAGTATTTT
TRBJ2-1 | TRBV11-2 | - | - | 16 | CASSLVTRGTYNEQFF | TGTGCCAGCAGCTTAGTAACGAGAGGGACCTACAATGAGCAGTTCTTC
TRBJ2-7 | TRBV18 | - | - | 13 | CASSPEAAYEQYF | TGTGCCAGCTCACCTGAGGCAGCCTACGAGCAGTACTTC
TRBJ1-2 | TRBV9 | once | - | 16 | CASSVWTGPSNYGYTF | TGTGCCAGCAGCGTTTGGACGGGCCCCTCTAACTATGGCTACACCTTC
TRBJ2-7 | TRBV9 | - | - | 14 | CASSVDGASYEQYF | TGTGCCAGCAGCGTAGATGGGGCCTCCTACGAGCAGTACTTC